The present TCR beta chain was sequenced within a study of PD-1 blockade in classical Hodgkin lymphoma. Following autologous stem cell transplantation, relapse occurred in every patient, and exposure to brentuximab vedotin varied. The germline CDR1 and CDR2 sequences are LNHDA and SQIVND (reference sequence). The CDR3 is made up of 12 amino acids. With 7 bases clipped from V and 4 bases from J, the junction kept 2 bases outside the gene matches. Only in-frame clones appear in the TCRdb table, and some are missing; sequencing was by immunoSEQ multiplex PCR. The sample has about 110,000 clones, roughly nine tenths seen once.

Sequenced here: peripheral blood mononuclear cells (PBMCs), sampled before the second cycle of nivolumab. This chain connects TRBV19 to TRBJ2-3, with TRBD2 matching over 7 bases. The TCR comes from a human donor with classical Hodgkin lymphoma. The CDR3: CASKAGADTQYF. As DNA, the CDR3 is TGTGCCAGTAAGGCGGGAGCAGATACGCAGTATTTT.